This entry lists 18 T cell receptor beta chains sequenced from one sample in a study of early T cells in non-severe SARS-CoV-2 infection. TCRdb fed the 5' RACE reads into MiXCR, producing one record per CDR3 protein. The sample has about 64,000 distinct CDR3 sequences, 11% seen once. The source was whole blood, collected at baseline. The receptors stem from an adult who was a healthcare worker with PCR-confirmed SARS-CoV-2 infection or an uninfected control (not recorded which).

This clonotype was recorded a few times. V is TRBV5-5 and J is TRBJ2-1; maybe TRBD1 (6 bases). Germline assignment: CDR1 SGHKS and CDR2 YYEKEE (reference sequence). This CDR3 has 15 residues. V was pared by 0 bases and J by 7 bases, with 14 bases between. The CDR3 spells CASSLATGLGNEQFF. The DNA for the CDR3 is TGTGCCAGCAGCTTGGCCACAGGGTTAGGAAATGAGCAGTTCTTC. The full variable domain, completed using reference TRBV5-5 and TRBJ2-1, is DAGVTQSPTHLIKTRGQQVTLRCSPISGHKSVSWYQQVLGQGPQFIFQYYEKEERGRGNFPDRFSARQFPNYSSELNVNALLLGDSALYLCASSLATGLGNEQFFGPGTRLTVL.

This clonotype occurred a few times. V and J are TRBV4-1 and TRBJ2-7; 7 bases fit TRBD2. The germline V gene has CDR1 MGHRA and CDR2 YSYEKL. CDR3 length equals 14 residues. V trimming: 1 base; J trimming: 2 bases; junction bases outside the gene matches: 2. CDR3 sequence: CASSQVGTTYEQYF. CDR3 bases: TGCGCCAGCAGCCAAGTCGGGACTACCTACGAGCAGTACTTC.

This clonotype was detected only a few times. The V call is TRBV7-2, the J call TRBJ1-1, with D possibly being TRBD1 (5 bases). This CDR3 is built from 14 residues. Germline V gene data show CDR1 as SGHTA and CDR2 as FQGNSA. Trimming took 5 bases from V and 4 from J, leaving 14 bases between them. The CDR3 nucleotides read TGTGCCAGCAGCCCTGGTTGGGGGGGCACTGAAGCTTTCTTT. As protein: CASSPGWGGTEAFF.

This clonotype was found many times. The CDR3 loop is CASSFAGLDTQYF. The CDR3 DNA reads as TGTGCCAGCAGTTTCGCAGGGCTAGATACGCAGTATTTT. The rearrangement joins TRBV12-3 or TRBV12-4 to TRBJ2-3; D might be TRBD1 (5 bases). Trimming took off 3 bases at V and 5 bases at J, with 9 bases between the two ends. The CDR3 consists of 13 residues.

This rearrangement joins TRBV11-3 to TRBJ2-3; D uncertain. This CDR3 has 13 residues. V was clipped by 3 bases and J by 8 bases, with 12 bases between them. Per germline, CDR1 SGHNT and CDR2 YENEEA. CDR3 bases: TGTGCCAGCAGCTTTTACGACCAACCTACGCAGTATTTT. Residues: CASSFYDQPTQYF.

This clonotype was seen many times. The genes are TRBV5-1 and TRBJ2-5; TRBD1 agrees at 9 bases. V lost 0 bases and J lost 4; bases outside the gene matches: 7. Germline lookup yields CDR1 SGHRS and CDR2 YFSETQ. There are 16 residues in the CDR3. For the CDR3, the DNA is TGCGCCAGCAGCTTGGACAGGGGGCCGGGCATAGAGACCCAGTACTTC. Translating it yields CASSLDRGPGIETQYF.

This clonotype was detected many times. CDR3 sequence reads: CASSTGSLDYGYTF. CDR3 DNA sequence: TGTGCCAGTAGTACTGGGTCTCTAGACTATGGCTACACCTTC. The chain employs TRBV19 and TRBJ1-2, with unresolved D. Germline CDR1 reads LNHDA; CDR2 reads SQIVND (reference sequence). The CDR3 runs to 14 residues. The V end lost 4 bases, the J end lost 3 bases, and 12 bases lay between the germline ends.

Sample share makes this clonotype large. J is TRBJ2-7 and V is TRBV7-6; the D gene is possibly TRBD2 (6 bases). CDR3 size: 13 residues. Germline assignment: CDR1 SGHVS and CDR2 FNYEAQ. V was clipped by 3 bases and J by 3 bases, with 9 bases between them. DNA of the CDR3: TGTGCCAGCAGCTTGGTGGGGGGCTACGAGCAGTACTTC. Translated, it gives CASSLVGGYEQYF.

The genes are TRBV19 and TRBJ2-1, with TRBD2 matching 10 bases. CDR3 length: 16 amino acids. Unmatched junction bases numbered 6, after V lost 5 bases and J lost 2 bases. Germline CDR1 is LNHDA and CDR2 is SQIVND (reference sequence). CDR3 sequence reads: CASSDWTSGTYNEQFF. The CDR3 DNA sequence: TGTGCCAGTAGTGACTGGACTAGCGGAACCTACAATGAGCAGTTCTTC.

The chain uses TRBV30 and TRBJ2-2; D gene unclear. With 2 bases removed from V and 1 base from J, the gap between germline ends came to 5 bases. CDR3 size: 13 residues. Germline V gene lookup returns CDR1 GTSNPN and CDR2 SVGIG (reference sequence). The CDR3: CAWSRQNTGELFF. CDR3 nucleotide sequence: TGTGCCTGGAGTCGACAGAACACCGGGGAGCTGTTTTTT.

In its sample, this clonotype was seen a few times. This chain connects TRBV3-1 to TRBJ2-7; 8 bases map to TRBD1. CDR1 is LGHDT, CDR2 YNNKEL, per germline (reference sequence). V trimming: 6 bases; J trimming: 2 bases; junction bases outside the gene matches: 12. This CDR3 has 16 amino acids. CDR3 protein: CASSPGTGGFPYEQYF. As DNA, the CDR3 is TGTGCCAGCAGTCCCGGCACAGGGGGTTTCCCCTACGAGCAGTACTTC.

This clonotype was seen only a few times. V is TRBV12-3 or TRBV12-4 and J is TRBJ1-1, with D possibly matching TRBD1 (6 bases). The CDR3 length is 14 residues. V was trimmed by 9 bases and J by 3 bases, leaving 17 bases between them. CDR3 sequence (DNA): TGTGCCAGTCGCCATACAGGGTTGTACACTGAAGCTTTCTTT. Translated, it gives CASRHTGLYTEAFF.

A word on this clonotype: Possible read error: a much larger clone is one base away. Without the conserved terminal phenylalanine or tryptophan, this CDR3 likely stems from a read error. The chain joins TRBV11-2 to TRBJ2-7; 7 bases align to TRBD1. J gave up 2 bases and V 3 bases, and 4 bases lay outside the gene matches. Germline CDR1 is SGHAT and CDR2 is FQNNGV. The CDR3 has 14 residues. In DNA form, the CDR3 reads TGTGCCAGCAGCTTCACCGGGACAGCCTACGAGCAGTACTCC. This translates into CASSFTGTAYEQYS.

Regarding this clonotype: This may stem from a read error, because a much larger clone lies one nucleotide away. The V call is TRBV3-1, the J call TRBJ2-1; possible D gene TRBD2, 6 bases. The germline V gene encodes CDR1 LGHDT and CDR2 YNNKEL (reference sequence). This CDR3 is built from 18 residues. In DNA form, the CDR3 reads TGTGTCAGCAGCCAAGATCAGAGCAGGGACTCCAACTACAATGAGCAGTTCTTC. Protein product: CVSSQDQSRDSNYNEQFF.

With regard to this clonotype: At one end the junction does not follow the germline gene, possibly because of a read error. The chain carries TRBV3-1 and TRBJ1-3; D is perhaps TRBD1 (5 bases). CDR1 and CDR2 from the germline V gene are LGHDT and YNNKEL (reference sequence). The length of the CDR3 is 15 residues. The CDR3 coding sequence is TGTGCCAGCAGCCAGCAGGGTCCCTCTGAAAACACCATATATTTT. As protein: CASSQQGPSENTIYF.

This clonotype was seen many times. J is TRBJ1-2 and V is TRBV11-2; possibly TRBD1 for D (6 bases). V was pared by 1 base and J by 8 bases, with 11 bases between. In germline, CDR1 is SGHAT, CDR2 FQNNGV. CDR3 size: 13 residues. Written as DNA, the CDR3 is TGTGCCAGCAGCTTAGGTGGGGGCGACGGCTACACCTTC. This gives the protein CASSLGGGDGYTF.

This clonotype was detected only a few times. The chain is built from TRBV20-1 and TRBJ2-5; 11 positions match TRBD2. The CDR3 totals 17 residues. Germline-derived CDR1 and CDR2 are DFQATT and SNEGSKA (reference sequence). After removal of 4 bases from V and 6 bases from J, the junction contained 16 bases not matched to a gene. The CDR3 loop reads CSAKASGGSGARKTQYF. The CDR3 DNA reads as TGCAGTGCTAAGGCTAGCGGGGGGTCTGGAGCAAGAAAGACCCAGTACTTC.

This clonotype came up a few times. The chain links TRBV11-2 to TRBJ1-2, with a tentative D call TRBD1 (5 bases). Trimming took 5 bases from V and 7 from J, leaving 11 bases between them. Germline CDR1 is SGHAT and CDR2 is FQNNGV. The CDR3 loop spans 12 amino acids. The CDR3 here is CASSAQQVGYTF. In nucleotides, the CDR3 is TGTGCCAGCAGCGCACAACAGGTTGGCTACACCTTC.